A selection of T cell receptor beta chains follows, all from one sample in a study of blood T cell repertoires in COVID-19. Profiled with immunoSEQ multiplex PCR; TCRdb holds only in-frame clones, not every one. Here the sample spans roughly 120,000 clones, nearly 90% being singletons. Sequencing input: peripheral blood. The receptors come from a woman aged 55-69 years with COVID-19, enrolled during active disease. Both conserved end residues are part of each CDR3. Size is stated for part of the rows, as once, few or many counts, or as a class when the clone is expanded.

CDR3 protein: CASHSPGADTQYF; clone size: .; J gene: TRBJ2-3; V gene: TRBV6-5
CDR3 protein: CASLGGGTPKVPHYGYTF; clone size: .; J gene: TRBJ1-2; V gene: TRBV2
CDR3 protein: CAISEETGGDEAFF; clone size: .; J gene: TRBJ1-1; V gene: TRBV10-3
CDR3 protein: CASSVDGTGIPDTQYF; clone size: .; J gene: TRBJ2-3; V gene: TRBV9
CDR3 protein: CARSLPAGVKSYTF; clone size: .; J gene: TRBJ1-2; V gene: TRBV5-3
CDR3 protein: CAISGTGGWTEAFF; clone size: .; J gene: TRBJ1-1; V gene: TRBV10-3
CDR3 protein: CASSPNRENTEAFF; clone size: .; J gene: TRBJ1-1; V gene: TRBV27
CDR3 protein: CASRETGGSVYGYTF; clone size: .; J gene: TRBJ1-2; V gene: TRBV18
CDR3 protein: CAYFGRARNTEAFF; clone size: once; J gene: TRBJ1-1; V gene: TRBV30
CDR3 protein: CASSKEGGTEAFF; clone size: .; J gene: TRBJ1-1; V gene: TRBV21-1
CDR3 protein: CASSIPGQAVENIQYF; clone size: .; J gene: TRBJ2-4; V gene: TRBV19
CDR3 protein: CASSSTGRPEKLFF; clone size: .; J gene: TRBJ1-4; V gene: TRBV7-9
CDR3 protein: CASTTRTGTYEQYF; clone size: .; J gene: TRBJ2-7; V gene: TRBV6-5
CDR3 protein: CATSRPGQEETQYF; clone size: once; J gene: TRBJ2-5; V gene: TRBV15
CDR3 protein: CASSPAPGTGVGNEQFF; clone size: .; J gene: TRBJ2-1; V gene: TRBV4-2
CDR3 protein: CASTASGGYNEQFF; clone size: once; J gene: TRBJ2-1; V gene: TRBV18
CDR3 protein: CASSYSPGSGNTIYF; clone size: .; J gene: TRBJ1-3; V gene: TRBV6-5
CDR3 protein: CASSLLGGPWDNSPLHF; clone size: .; J gene: TRBJ1-6; V gene: TRBV5-1
CDR3 protein: CASSPRREETQYF; clone size: .; J gene: TRBJ2-5; V gene: TRBV27
CDR3 protein: CASTAVRQTSTDTQYF; clone size: .; J gene: TRBJ2-3; V gene: TRBV19
CDR3 protein: CASSPKLSQVSLAYGYTF; clone size: once; J gene: TRBJ1-2; V gene: TRBV4-3
CDR3 protein: CASSLEPLSEQYF; clone size: .; J gene: TRBJ2-7; V gene: TRBV11-1
CDR3 protein: CASDMGPYNEQFF; clone size: .; J gene: TRBJ2-1; V gene: TRBV12-5